This T cell receptor (beta chain) was obtained from a study of technical replicates of blood from a few donors. Some clones are missing from TCRdb's copy, which holds only in-frame ones; the method was immunoSEQ multiplex PCR. The sample consists of more than 15,000 clones, over 65% of them appearing once. The CDR3 consists of 15 residues. Per the germline V gene, CDR1 is MDHEN and CDR2 is SYDVKM. V dropped 2 bases and J dropped 5 bases, with 13 bases sitting between them. The chain combines TRBV28 with TRBJ2-1; a possible D gene is TRBD2 (6 bases). This sequence originates from a human donor in good health. Some clones in this sample may be carry-over from other donors' samples. Sequencing input: PBMCs. This CDR3 is CASSLVGRTHNEQFF. The CDR3 nucleotides are TGTGCCAGCAGTTTAGTCGGGAGAACCCACAATGAGCAGTTCTTC.